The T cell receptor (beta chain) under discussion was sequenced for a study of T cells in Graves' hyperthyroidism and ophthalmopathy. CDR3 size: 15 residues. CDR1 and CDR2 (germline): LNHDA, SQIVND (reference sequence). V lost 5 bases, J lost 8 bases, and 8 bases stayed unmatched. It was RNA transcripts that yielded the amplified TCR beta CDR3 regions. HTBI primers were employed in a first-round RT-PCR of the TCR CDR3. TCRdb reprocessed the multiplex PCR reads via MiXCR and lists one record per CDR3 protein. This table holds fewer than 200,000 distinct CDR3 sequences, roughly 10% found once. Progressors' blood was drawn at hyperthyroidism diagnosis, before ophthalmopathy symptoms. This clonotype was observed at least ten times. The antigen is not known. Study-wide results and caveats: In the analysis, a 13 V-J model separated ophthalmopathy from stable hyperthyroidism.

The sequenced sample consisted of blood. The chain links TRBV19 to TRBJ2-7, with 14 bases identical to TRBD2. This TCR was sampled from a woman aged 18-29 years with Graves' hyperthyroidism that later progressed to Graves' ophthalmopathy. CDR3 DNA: TGTGCCAGTAGTCCCTCCGGGACTAGCGGGAGCAAGCAGTACTTC. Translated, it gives CASSPSGTSGSKQYF. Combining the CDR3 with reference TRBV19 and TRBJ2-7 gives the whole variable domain DGGITQSPKYLFRKEGQNVTLSCEQNLNHDAMYWYRQDPGQGLRLIYYSQIVNDFQKGDIAEGYSVSREKKESFPLTVTSAQKNPTAFYLCASSPSGTSGSKQYFGPGTRLTVT.